Given below is one T cell receptor (beta chain) in context. Its specificity is not known. Profiled with immunoSEQ multiplex PCR; TCRdb holds only in-frame clones, not every one. The sample holds about 110,000 clones, around 87% seen once. These data come from a study of T cell responses to AZD1222 COVID-19 vaccine. Findings of the study overall: Spike-wide coverage was observed for vaccine-associated CD4 TCRs, with dominant responses at 160-218 and 743-854.

The V gene's germline CDR1 is SQVTM and CDR2 ANQGSEA. This CDR3 is built from 13 residues. The trim removed 4 bases at V and 7 bases at J, leaving 6 bases unmatched. The V gene is TRBV29-1, the J gene TRBJ1-5, with 8 bases aligning to TRBD1. This TCR derives from an adult who received the AZD1222 COVID-19 vaccine. The sample was peripheral blood, taken 28 days after the second AZD1222 dose. CDR3 protein: CSVVDRGGQPQHF. The DNA of the CDR3 is TGCAGCGTTGTCGACAGGGGCGGGCAGCCCCAGCATTTT.